This paragraph covers one T cell receptor beta chain sequence. The data belong to a study of blood T cell repertoires in COVID-19. Study at large: Collection of acute and convalescent COVID-19 samples took place in the United States, Italy and Spain.

Per the original methods: From reference gene primer amplification, estimates of nucleated cell counts were derived. Some clones are missing from TCRdb's copy, which holds only in-frame ones; the method was immunoSEQ multiplex PCR. The D gene and trimming were derived from the DNA, and the V and J assignments and clone size from that table. This table has about 180,000 clones, around four fifths appearing once. The CDR3 totals 16 residues. Trimming removed 2 bases at V and 0 bases at J, with 12 bases between. The germline V gene has CDR1 SGHRS and CDR2 YFSETQ. This receptor was taken from a man in his 70s with active or convalescent COVID-19. V usage is TRBV5-1 and J usage is TRBJ1-3, with D possibly TRBD1 on 5 matching bases. Sequenced material: peripheral blood. The CDR3, as DNA: TGCGCCAGCAGCTTAAGCCCAGGGCCCTCTGGAAACACCATATATTTT. Residues: CASSLSPGPSGNTIYF. The whole variable domain, filled in from reference TRBV5-1 and TRBJ1-3, reads KAGVTQTPRYLIKTRGQQVTLSCSPISGHRSVSWYQQTPGQGLQFLFEYFSETQRNKGNFPGRFSGRQFSNSRSEMNVSTLELGDSALYLCASSLSPGPSGNTIYFGEGSWLTVV.